Following are 18 T cell receptor beta chains from one sample sequenced in a study of T cell repertoires in cytomegalovirus infection. Each CDR3 protein gets one entry after TCRdb re-called the reads with MiXCR. The profile shows about 78,000 distinct CDR3 sequences, about 40% of them singletons. These receptors lack a known antigen. The sequences come from CD8+ T cells from cultured PBMCs, collected from culture after CMV antigen stimulation. Receptors were obtained from a human donor in good health (CMV status not recorded). Some clones in this sample may be carry-over from other donors' samples.

The V and J genes are TRBV6-4 and TRBJ2-6; D is uncertain. V dropped 7 bases and J dropped 0 bases, with 13 bases sitting between them. The CDR3 consists of 16 residues. Germline V gene lookup returns CDR1 MRHNA and CDR2 SNTAGT. In nucleotides, the CDR3 is TGTGCCAGCACCTTGACTCCGAGCTCTGGGGCCAACGTCCTGACTTTC. This gives the protein CASTLTPSSGANVLTF.

The J gene is TRBJ1-5, the V gene TRBV28; the match to TRBD1 covers 8 bases. The germline gives CDR1 MDHEN, CDR2 SYDVKM. This CDR3 is 14 amino acids long. The trim removed 2 bases at V and 5 bases at J, leaving 2 bases unmatched. The DNA for the CDR3 is TGTGCCAGCAGTTTAGCAGGGGGCCATCAGCCCCAGCATTTT. It specifies CASSLAGGHQPQHF.

This clonotype has more than one count but fewer than ten. The chain carries TRBV19 and TRBJ2-1, with TRBD2 matching 15 bases. Trimming took 1 base from V and 2 from J; bases not matched to a gene: 3. CDR3 length: 18 residues. Germline V gene data show CDR1 as LNHDA and CDR2 as SQIVND (reference sequence). Here the CDR3 reads CASSIGTSGGAAYNEQFF. DNA of the CDR3: TGTGCCAGTAGTATAGGGACTAGCGGGGGGGCCGCCTACAATGAGCAGTTCTTC.

The CDR3 is CSARGGLVTGTQYF. DNA for the CDR3: TGCAGTGCTAGAGGAGGGCTGGTAACAGGGACCCAGTACTTC. The J gene is TRBJ2-5, the V gene TRBV20-1; D tentatively fits TRBD1 or TRBD2 (5 bases each). V lost 1 base to trimming and J lost 7 bases, with 16 bases between them. The V gene's germline CDR1 is DFQATT and CDR2 SNEGSKA (reference sequence). This CDR3 comprises 14 residues.

The gene calls are TRBV30 and TRBJ1-1, with D perhaps matching TRBD1 (5 bases). Deletions cut 3 bases from V and 7 bases from J, with 15 bases between. Germline-derived CDR1 and CDR2 are GTSNPN and SVGIG (reference sequence). This CDR3 spans 13 amino acids. The CDR3, as DNA: TGTGCCTGGAGCCAGCCAGGGTCGGGTGAAGCTTTCTTT. It specifies CAWSQPGSGEAFF.

This clonotype was picked up a small number of times. CDR3 protein: CASRTGTLQETQYF. The CDR3 DNA reads as TGTGCCAGCAGAACCGGGACACTCCAAGAGACCCAGTACTTC. The chain has TRBV6-2 or TRBV6-3 and TRBJ2-5; D perhaps matches TRBD1 (6 bases). From germline, CDR1 is MNHEY and CDR2 SVGEGT. The V and J ends lost 6 bases and 1 base respectively, with 12 bases between them. This CDR3 is built from 14 residues.

The chain couples TRBV19 to TRBJ1-2; weak D call: TRBD1 (6 bases). The CDR3 totals 14 residues. The V and J ends lost 7 bases and 2 bases respectively, with 14 bases between them. CDR1 is LNHDA, CDR2 SQIVND, per germline (reference sequence). The CDR3 loop reads CASTVRGRNYGYTF. CDR3 bases: TGTGCCAGTACCGTGCGGGGGCGCAACTATGGCTACACCTTC.

The rearrangement joins TRBV25-1 to TRBJ1-2; tentative D call: TRBD1 (5 bases). This CDR3 contains 14 residues. Germline lookup yields CDR1 MGHDK and CDR2 SYGVNS. The V end lost 0 bases, the J end lost 3 bases, and 8 bases lay between the germline ends. CDR3 coding DNA: TGTGCCAGCAGTGAATACAGGGCAGACTATGGCTACACCTTC. It translates to CASSEYRADYGYTF.

In this sample, this clonotype turned up many times. The V gene is TRBV12-5, the J gene TRBJ2-1; D possibly corresponds to TRBD1 (6 bases). The germline V and J ends were trimmed by 7 bases and 3 bases, with 19 bases remaining between them. CDR3 length: 16 residues. Germline CDR1 is LGHNT and CDR2 is FRNRAP. CDR3 nucleotides: TGTGCTAGTGCCTTCACCTTCCAGGGGTACTACAATGAGCAGTTCTTC. As protein: CASAFTFQGYYNEQFF.

This clonotype appeared a few times. CDR3 nucleotide sequence: TGTGCCAGCAGCTTGGCAGCGACAGGGGACGTCTATGGCTACACCTTC. It translates to CASSLAATGDVYGYTF. The chain carries TRBV5-4 and TRBJ1-2, with 8 bases that match TRBD1. The CDR3 is made up of 16 amino acids. Trimming took 0 bases from V and 4 from J; bases not matched to a gene: 8. CDR1 and CDR2 (germline): SGHNT, YYREEE (reference sequence).

The rearrangement joins TRBV7-9 to TRBJ2-3; D remains ambiguous. The CDR3 consists of 14 residues. CDR1 and CDR2 from the germline V gene are SEHNR and FQNEAQ (reference sequence). Deletions cut 0 bases from V and 4 bases from J, with 8 bases between. The CDR3 reads CASSLASLADTQYF. The CDR3 nucleotides read TGTGCCAGCAGCTTAGCCTCCCTAGCAGATACGCAGTATTTT.

There are a few counts of this clonotype. This chain connects TRBV7-8 to TRBJ2-5, with 8 bases that match TRBD1. V lost 3 bases, J lost 5 bases, and 8 bases stayed unmatched. Germline CDR1 is SGHVS and CDR2 is FQNEAQ. The CDR3 sequence is 15 residues long. The CDR3 bases are TGTGCCAGCAGCTTCCCTCAGGGGGCGAGTGAGACCCAGTACTTC. Protein product: CASSFPQGASETQYF.

The chain uses TRBV20-1 and TRBJ1-5, with D unclear. This CDR3 has 15 amino acids. The germline V and J ends were trimmed by 1 base and 0 bases, with 10 bases remaining between them. Per germline, CDR1 DFQATT and CDR2 SNEGSKA (reference sequence). CDR3 amino acids: CSARVVDYSNQPQHF. The CDR3 region has the DNA TGCAGTGCTAGAGTAGTAGACTATAGCAATCAGCCCCAGCATTTT.

The chain links TRBV25-1 to TRBJ1-6; D is unclear. The CDR3 is made up of 14 amino acids. Germline assignment: CDR1 MGHDK and CDR2 SYGVNS. V lost 2 bases, J lost 1 base, and 3 bases lay in between. CDR3 residues: CASSEGSYNSPLHF. In nucleotides, the CDR3 is TGTGCCAGCAGTGAAGGGTCCTATAATTCACCCCTCCACTTT.

This clonotype came up a few times. This rearrangement joins TRBV6-2 or TRBV6-3 to TRBJ2-1; weak D call: TRBD2 (6 bases). The length of the CDR3 is 16 residues. The germline V gene has CDR1 MNHEY and CDR2 SVGEGT. Trimming took 0 bases from V and 2 from J, leaving 11 bases between them. CDR3 in DNA: TGTGCCAGCAGTTACTCGATTAGCGGAGCCTACAATGAGCAGTTCTTC. Its translation is CASSYSISGAYNEQFF.

Written as DNA, the CDR3 is TGTGCCAGCAGTTTAGAGACAGAAAACACCGGGGAGCTGTTTTTT. Translated: CASSLETENTGELFF. J is TRBJ2-2 and V is TRBV12-3 or TRBV12-4, with D perhaps TRBD1 (5 bases). The CDR3 is 15 amino acids. Trimming cost V 1 base and J 2 bases, with 8 bases left between them.

This clonotype has a count of ten or more. The chain joins TRBV7-8 to TRBJ2-1, with D possibly TRBD1 on 5 matching bases. Trimming took off 1 base at V and 10 bases at J, with 17 bases between the two ends. Germline CDR1 reads SGHVS; CDR2 reads FQNEAQ. The CDR3 covers 15 residues. The CDR3 DNA sequence: TGTGCCAGCAGCTTAGACGGCACCTTCAGGGCCGAGCAGTTCTTC. Its translation: CASSLDGTFRAEQFF.

Remarks on this clonotype: A read error may be the cause here, since a much bigger clone is one base away. V is TRBV4-2 and J is TRBJ1-5; 10 nucleotides align to TRBD1. Per the germline V gene, CDR1 is LGHNA and CDR2 is YNFKEQ. The CDR3 covers 15 residues. CDR3 sequence: CASSPRTGGDQPEHF. In DNA form, the CDR3 reads TGTGCCAGCAGCCCCCGGACAGGGGGGGATCAGCCCGAGCATTTT.